Sequencing of this TCR beta chain was carried out in a study of OX40 agonist ivuxolimab in advanced cancers. Study context: Prior anti-PD-1, anti-PD-L1 or anti-CTLA-4 therapy did not bar entry, and approximately 40% had some.

In its sample, this clone was seen a few times. TCRdb's copy holds only in-frame clones and misses some; the assay was immunoSEQ multiplex PCR. Of some 44,000 clones listed, around 85% are singletons. The sequenced sample was CD4+ or CD8+ T cells sorted from blood, obtained in a trial of the OX40 agonist ivuxolimab. The sequence came from an adult with an advanced solid tumor such as melanoma, head and neck, liver or kidney cancer.

Here the CDR3 reads CASRLGAVNQPQHF. CDR3 in DNA: TGTGCCAGCCGACTGGGGGCAGTAAATCAGCCCCAGCATTTT. V gene TRBV7-8 combines with J gene TRBJ1-5; tentative D call: TRBD1 (6 bases). V lost 8 bases and J 4 bases, leaving 15 bases between the germline ends. The germline gives CDR1 SGHVS, CDR2 FQNEAQ. CDR3 size: 14 residues.